What follows describes a single T cell receptor (beta chain). Its target is unknown. Here immunoSEQ multiplex PCR was the method, and the copy in TCRdb shows in-frame clones only, minus some. This sample has about 150,000 clones; about 86% occur once, and the top ten carry around 17%. Time point given: blood 4 weeks post-SBRT, at nephrectomy. The sample's treatment: 15 Gy SBRT to primary tumor, nephrectomy 4 weeks later. Blood was sampled at baseline, 2 weeks and 4 weeks after SBRT. Clear cell pathology was present in this patient's renal cell carcinoma. The entry originates in a study of radiation and T cells in renal cell carcinoma. Study findings and constraints: No pretreatment tumor biopsies were available for baseline clonotypes. Top tumor clonotypes rose in blood 2 weeks post-radiation, then contracted.

The TCR comes from a woman aged 45-65 years with renal cell carcinoma. The sample in question was blood, obtained from a patient whose treatment included radiotherapy and nephrectomy.

The CDR3 spells CASSGGQGSNQPQHF. The CDR3 nucleotides are TGTGCCAGCAGTGGTGGACAGGGCAGCAATCAGCCCCAGCATTTT. This rearrangement joins TRBV6-1 to TRBJ1-5, with 8 bases lining up with TRBD1. Trimming cost V 4 bases and J 1 base; bases outside gene matches: 3. The germline gives CDR1 MNHNS, CDR2 SASEGT. CDR3 size: 15 residues.